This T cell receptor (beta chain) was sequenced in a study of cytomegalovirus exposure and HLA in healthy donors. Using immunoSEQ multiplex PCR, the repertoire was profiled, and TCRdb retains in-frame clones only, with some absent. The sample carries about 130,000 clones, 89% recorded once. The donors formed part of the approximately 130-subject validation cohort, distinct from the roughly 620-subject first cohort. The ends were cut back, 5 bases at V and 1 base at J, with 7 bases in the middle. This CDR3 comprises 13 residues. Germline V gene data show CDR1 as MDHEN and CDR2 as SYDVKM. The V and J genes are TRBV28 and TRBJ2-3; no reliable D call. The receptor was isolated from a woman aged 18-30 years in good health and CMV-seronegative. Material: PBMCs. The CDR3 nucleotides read TGTGCCAGCAGTAAAACGGGCACAGATACGCAGTATTTT. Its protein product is CASSKTGTDTQYF.